This TCR beta chain appears in the sequencing data of a study of response to subunit inactivated influenza vaccine. Whole-study results and caveats: The authors offered the suggestion that each seasonal influenza vaccination recruits few new T cells.

About this clonotype: What it binds is not known. A junction boundary mismatches the germline segment, possibly from a read error.

Germline lookup yields CDR1 LGHDT and CDR2 YNNKEL (reference sequence). CDR3 length: 19 amino acids. MiXCR, applied by TCRdb to the RT-PCR reads, yields one record per CDR3 protein. There are around 540,000 distinct CDR3 sequences in the sample; approximately 12% occur only once, and approximately 10% lies in the top ten. The chain is built from TRBV3-1 and TRBJ2-3; 9 bases match TRBD2. This clonotype originated in a man aged 50-59 years who received an inactivated influenza vaccine. The sequencing here drew on PBMCs from blood, taken on the day of vaccination. CDR3 bases: TGTGCCAGCAGCCAAGAAACCCCGCGGGGCGGGAGGGTTACAGATACGCAGTTTTTT. It is translated as CASSQETPRGGRVTDTQFF.